The 10 T cell receptor beta chains below were found in one sample sequenced in a study of beta chain features in type 1 diabetes. Broader study findings: Significant though moderate, a shortening of TCRB CDR3s appeared in all four CD4+ subsets of Type 1 diabetes patients.

Reverse transcribing all isolated RNA meant expressed TCRB transcripts were sequenced. Libraries were prepared by immunoSEQ multiplex PCR; TCRdb keeps only in-frame clonotypes and omits some of them. This table holds hundreds of thousands of clones, over 11% found once. Their recognized antigens are unknown. The sample taken for sequencing was naive CD4+ T cells from blood. The source of these receptors is a young man with type 1 diabetes.

This clone was seen a few times. The CDR3 spells CASSTDTGGEQYF. CDR3 coding DNA: TGCGCCAGCAGCACTGACACAGGGGGCGAGCAGTACTTC. The chain carries TRBV5-1 and TRBJ2-7, with 8 bases matching TRBD1. Germline V lookup: CDR1 SGHRS, CDR2 YFSETQ. After removal of 4 bases from V and 6 bases from J, the junction contained 6 bases not matched to a gene. The CDR3 runs 13 residues.

This clone was counted between two and nine times. This chain connects TRBV19 to TRBJ2-7; 10 nucleotides line up with TRBD2. The ends lost 3 bases at V and 5 bases at J; junction bases unmatched: 7. CDR1 and CDR2 (germline): LNHDA, SQIVND (reference sequence). This CDR3 region has 15 residues. CDR3 DNA sequence: TGTGCCAGTAGTATCATAGCGGGAGGTGGGGACGAGCAGTACTTC. Translated: CASSIIAGGGDEQYF.

This clone showed up just once. The chain is built from TRBV7-9 and TRBJ1-2, with D unresolved. Germline loops: CDR1 SEHNR, CDR2 FQNEAQ (reference sequence). This CDR3 is built from 15 residues. The V end lost 4 bases, the J end lost 2 bases, and 14 bases lay between the germline ends. CDR3 loop: CASSSSRTVNYGYTF. Written as DNA, the CDR3 is TGTGCCAGCAGCTCATCTCGGACGGTGAACTATGGCTACACCTTC.

This chain connects TRBV13 to TRBJ1-1; no clear D. The V gene lost 0 bases and the J gene lost 4 bases, with 6 bases spanning the gap. The CDR3 is made up of 13 amino acids. The germline CDR1 and CDR2 sequences are PRHDT and FYEKMQ (reference sequence). CDR3 sequence (DNA): TGTGCCAGCAGCTTAGGCCTGTTCACTGAAGCTTTCTTT. Protein: CASSLGLFTEAFF.

This clone was counted a few times. The rearrangement joins TRBV15 to TRBJ2-1; D unclear. Germline loops: CDR1 LNHNV, CDR2 YYDKDF (reference sequence). This CDR3 is 14 amino acids long. V lost 0 bases and J 9 bases, leaving 12 bases between the germline ends. The CDR3 DNA follows: TGTGCCACCAGCAGAGATAGGCCTAGAAGTGAGCAGTTCTTC. The encoded protein is CATSRDRPRSEQFF. Full variable domain (rest looked up from reference TRBV15 and TRBJ2-1): DAMVIQNPRYQVTQFGKPVTLSCSQTLNHNVMYWYQQKSSQAPKLLFHYYDKDFNNEADTPDNFQSRRPNTSFCFLDIRSPGLGDTAMYLCATSRDRPRSEQFFGPGTRLTVL.

This chain uses TRBV6-1 with TRBJ1-2; TRBD1 matches 9 bases. The CDR3 length is 17 residues. Losses at the gene ends were 2 bases for V and 7 bases for J; bases not matched to a gene: 14. CDR1 is MNHNS and CDR2 is SASEGT in the germline V gene. The CDR3 reads CASSETPRPDRGGGYTF. The DNA of the CDR3 is TGTGCCAGCAGTGAAACCCCTAGACCGGACAGGGGCGGTGGCTACACCTTC.

The CDR3 DNA is TGTGCCTGGAGTGTACAAACCGGGGAGCTGTTTTTT. It codes for CAWSVQTGELFF. The genes are TRBV30 and TRBJ2-2; D unresolved. The CDR3 length is 12 residues. V dropped 0 bases and J dropped 5 bases, with 4 bases sitting between them. Germline-derived CDR1 and CDR2 are GTSNPN and SVGIG (reference sequence).

The CDR3 sequence: CASGGDTDTQYF. CDR3 DNA: TGTGCCAGCGGGGGAGACACAGATACGCAGTATTTT. The chain combines TRBV7-9 with TRBJ2-3, with D perhaps assigned TRBD1 or TRBD2 (5 bases each). Germline assignment: CDR1 SEHNR and CDR2 FQNEAQ (reference sequence). Deletions cut 8 bases from V and 2 bases from J, with 8 bases between. The CDR3 contains 12 residues.

CDR3 residues: CASSLASGRAVSYNEQFF. CDR3 DNA: TGTGCCAGCAGTCTCGCTAGCGGGAGGGCCGTGTCCTACAATGAGCAGTTCTTC. The genes are TRBV28 and TRBJ2-1, with 12 bases aligning to TRBD2. The CDR3 is 18 amino acids. Per germline, CDR1 MDHEN and CDR2 SYDVKM. V gave up 5 bases and J gave up 1 base; unmatched junction bases: 9.

The chain carries TRBV5-1 and TRBJ2-3; no reliable D call. CDR3 length equals 14 residues. Trimming removed 4 bases from V and 4 bases from J, with 13 bases in between. The germline V gene has CDR1 SGHRS and CDR2 YFSETQ. The CDR3 DNA follows: TGCGCCAGCAGCCCCAGCATAAAGCCAGATACGCAGTATTTT. It specifies CASSPSIKPDTQYF. The full variable domain, completed using reference TRBV5-1 and TRBJ2-3, is KAGVTQTPRYLIKTRGQQVTLSCSPISGHRSVSWYQQTPGQGLQFLFEYFSETQRNKGNFPGRFSGRQFSNSRSEMNVSTLELGDSALYLCASSPSIKPDTQYFGPGTRLTVL.